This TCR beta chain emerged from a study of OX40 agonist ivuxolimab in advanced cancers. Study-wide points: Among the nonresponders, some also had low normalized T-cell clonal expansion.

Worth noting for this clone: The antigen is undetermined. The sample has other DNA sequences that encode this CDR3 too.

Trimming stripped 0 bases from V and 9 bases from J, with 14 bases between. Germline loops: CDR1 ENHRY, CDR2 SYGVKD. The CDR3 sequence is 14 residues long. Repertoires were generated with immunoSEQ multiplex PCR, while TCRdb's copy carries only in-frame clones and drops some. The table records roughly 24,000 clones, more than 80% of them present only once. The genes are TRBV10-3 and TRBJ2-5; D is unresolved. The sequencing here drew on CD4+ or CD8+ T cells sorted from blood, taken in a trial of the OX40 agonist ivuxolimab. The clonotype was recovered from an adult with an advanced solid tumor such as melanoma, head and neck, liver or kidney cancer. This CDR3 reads CAISESRGTEPQYF. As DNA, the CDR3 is TGTGCCATCAGTGAGTCGAGAGGTACCGAGCCCCAGTACTTC.